Listed here are 23 T cell receptor beta chains from one sample, sequenced in a study of vaccination and CD4 T cells after COVID-19. No antigens are known for them. The Oncomine TCR Beta short-read assay sequenced DNA from cultured CD4+ T cells. A single record per CDR3 protein comes from TCRdb applying MiXCR to the PCR reads. Here the sample spans 20,000 to 30,000 distinct CDR3 sequences, about two fifths being singletons. Time point here: late sampling 161 to 241 days after vaccination in three convalescent patients. Treatment denoted: approximately nine-day PBMC culture with coronavirus spike peptide pools or control peptides (ViraFEST assay). The sample in question was CD4+ T cells from blood, cultured in vitro, obtained about 7 months after SARS-CoV-2 vaccination. Receptor source: a human donor who had recovered from COVID-19.

In DNA form, the CDR3 reads TGTGCCAGCAGCGCCCTGGGAGAGACCCAGTACTTC. It is translated as CASSALGETQYF. This chain links TRBV11-2 with TRBJ2-5; D is uncertain. CDR3 length equals 12 residues. The germline gives CDR1 SGHAT, CDR2 FQNNGV. V lost 5 bases to trimming and J lost 4 bases, with 8 bases between them.

Concerning this clonotype: At one boundary the junction diverges from the germline segment, which might be a read error. The CDR3 coding sequence is TGTGCCGGCAGCTTAGTGACCGGGACTAGGACCGGTGAGCAGTTCTTC. Protein: CAGSLVTGTRTGEQFF. The gene calls are TRBV7-8 and TRBJ2-1; 8 nucleotides line up with TRBD2. This CDR3 is built from 16 residues. Germline V gives CDR1 SGHVS, CDR2 FQNEAQ. The variable domain in full, with the rest retrieved from reference TRBV7-8 and TRBJ2-1, is GAGVSQSPRYKVAKRGQDVALRCDPISGHVSLFWYQQALGQGPEFLTYFQNEAQLDKSGLPSDRFFAERPEGSVSTLKIQRTQQEDSAVYLCAGSLVTGTRTGEQFFGPGTRLTVL.

The V and J genes are TRBV20-1 and TRBJ1-2, with 12 nucleotides matching TRBD1. V lost 5 bases, J lost 6 bases, and 13 bases stayed unmatched. The CDR3 extends over 16 amino acids. Germline values: CDR1 DFQATT, CDR2 SNEGSKA (reference sequence). The CDR3 DNA reads TGCAGTGCTTTTTCCGGGACAGGGGGCCCCCTGAATGGCTACACCTTC. Its protein is CSAFSGTGGPLNGYTF.

A few counts support this clonotype. The chain uses TRBV20-1 and TRBJ1-2; the match to TRBD1 covers 9 bases. The CDR3 is 13 amino acids. Germline V lookup: CDR1 DFQATT, CDR2 SNEGSKA (reference sequence). V lost 1 base to trimming and J lost 8 bases; unmatched junction nucleotides: 5. CDR3 residues: CSARGTGGRGYTF. CDR3 DNA: TGCAGTGCTAGAGGCACAGGGGGCAGGGGCTACACCTTC.

The rearrangement uses TRBV2 and TRBJ2-2; 8 bases fit TRBD1. The CDR3 extends over 14 amino acids. The trim removed 3 bases at V and 6 bases at J, leaving 3 bases unmatched. The V gene's germline CDR1 is SNHLY and CDR2 FYNNEI. The CDR3 coding sequence is TGTGCCAGCAGTGAGGACAGGGCGGCCGGGGAGCTGTTTTTT. It yields the protein CASSEDRAAGELFF.

The chain couples TRBV6-5 to TRBJ2-3; D remains ambiguous. In germline, CDR1 is MNHEY, CDR2 SVGAGI. Trimming removed 2 bases from V and 2 bases from J, with 5 bases in between. The CDR3 has 13 amino acids. The CDR3 coding sequence is TGTGCCAGCAGTTACGGGATCACAGATACGCAGTATTTT. It yields the protein CASSYGITDTQYF.

This chain joins TRBV5-6 and TRBJ1-6; 7 nucleotides align to TRBD1. The V gene end was trimmed by 1 base and the J gene end by 7 bases; junction bases not matched to a gene: 5. CDR1 is SGHDT and CDR2 is YYEEEE in the germline V gene. There are 15 residues in the CDR3. CDR3 nucleotides: TGTGCCAGCAGCTTGAGGGGGCCCATAAATTCACCCCTCCACTTT. The encoded protein is CASSLRGPINSPLHF.

This clonotype was found a few times. This rearrangement joins TRBV20-1 to TRBJ1-1; D is ambiguous. The CDR3 runs to 14 residues. Trimming stripped 6 bases from V and 4 bases from J, with 18 bases between. The germline V gene encodes CDR1 DFQATT and CDR2 SNEGSKA (reference sequence). CDR3 DNA: TGCAGTGCCCCCAGCCGGGCCTGGAGCACTGAAGCTTTCTTT. Translation: CSAPSRAWSTEAFF.

Here the CDR3 reads CASSPDHGSMNTEAFF. DNA of the CDR3: TGTGCCAGCTCACCAGATCACGGCAGCATGAACACTGAAGCTTTCTTT. The chain joins TRBV18 to TRBJ1-1; no reliable D call. This CDR3 is built from 16 residues. V dropped 2 bases and J dropped 0 bases, with 13 bases sitting between them. Germline-derived CDR1 and CDR2 are KGHSH and LQKENI. The complete variable domain, with remaining parts taken from reference TRBV18 and TRBJ1-1, reads NAGVMQNPRHLVRRRGQEARLRCSPMKGHSHVYWYRQLPEEGLKFMVYLQKENIIDESGMPKERFSAEFPKEGPSILRIQQVVRGDSAAYFCASSPDHGSMNTEAFFGQGTRLTVV.

This clonotype came up a few times. V and J are TRBV20-1 and TRBJ2-1; D tentatively reads TRBD1 or TRBD2 (5 bases each). Germline CDR1 is DFQATT and CDR2 is SNEGSKA (reference sequence). Deletions cut 6 bases from V and 2 bases from J, with 8 bases between. The CDR3 contains 12 residues. The CDR3, as DNA: TGCAGTGCCTTGGGGGCCTACAATGAGCAGTTCTTC. It encodes CSALGAYNEQFF.

This clonotype was detected a few times. The chain links TRBV7-8 to TRBJ1-2; D remains unclear. The CDR3 runs to 14 residues. CDR1 SGHVS and CDR2 FQNEAQ come from the germline V gene. The V end was cut by 1 base, the J end by 6 bases, with 12 bases between. CDR3 DNA: TGTGCCAGCAGCTTAGATGGCACGGCTCATGGCTACACCTTC. Translating it yields CASSLDGTAHGYTF.

This clonotype was seen only a few times. The chain recombines TRBV7-2 with TRBJ2-4, with no clear D. The CDR3 extends over 15 amino acids. Trimming removed 1 base at V and 6 bases at J, with 13 bases between. The germline V gene has CDR1 SGHTA and CDR2 FQGNSA. The CDR3 reads CASSLEGTVGNIQYF. The CDR3 coding sequence is TGTGCCAGCAGCTTAGAGGGTACGGTGGGAAACATTCAGTACTTC.

This clonotype appeared once. V and J are TRBV20-1 and TRBJ2-4, with 9 nucleotides matching TRBD2. V trimming: 5 bases; J trimming: 14 bases; junction bases outside the gene matches: 10. CDR1 DFQATT and CDR2 SNEGSKA come from the germline V gene (reference sequence). The CDR3 runs to 12 residues. The CDR3 reads CSAPGLSGSKYF. In DNA form, the CDR3 reads TGCAGTGCTCCCGGACTTAGCGGGAGTAAGTACTTC.

This clonotype appeared a few times. The chain joins TRBV7-9 to TRBJ1-6; D not resolved. The CDR3 has 14 amino acids. Germline assignment: CDR1 SEHNR and CDR2 FQNEAQ (reference sequence). Between the trimmed V and J ends, which lost 5 bases and 7 bases, there was a span of 12 bases. CDR3 protein: CASSPGTSNSPLHF. In DNA, the CDR3 is TGTGCCAGCAGCCCCGGTACTTCCAATTCACCCCTCCACTTT.

The chain carries TRBV28 and TRBJ1-2, with a weak D call TRBD1 (6 bases). Trimming removed 3 bases from V and 5 bases from J, with 13 bases in between. This CDR3 comprises 14 residues. Germline V gene lookup returns CDR1 MDHEN and CDR2 SYDVKM. The CDR3 reads CASSFADSSYGYTF. For the CDR3, the DNA is TGTGCCAGCAGTTTCGCGGACAGCAGTTATGGCTACACCTTC.

Of note for this clonotype: One end of the junction is discordant with germline, which a read error may explain. V gene TRBV7-7 combines with J gene TRBJ2-1, with 11 bases identical to TRBD2. The CDR3 length is 15 residues. Germline CDR1 and CDR2: SSHAT and FNYEAQ (reference sequence). The DNA for the CDR3 is TGTGCTAGCAGCCCGGGTAGCGGGGGGGGTAATGAGCAGTTCTTC. Its protein is CASSPGSGGGNEQFF.

The chain combines TRBV27 with TRBJ1-5; D is ambiguous. CDR3 length: 14 residues. Germline CDR1 reads MNHEY; CDR2 reads SMNVEV (reference sequence). Trimming removed 5 bases at V and 0 bases at J, with 8 bases between. CDR3 nucleotides: TGTGCCAGCAGTAGTTATTATAGCAATCAGCCCCAGCATTTT. This sequence encodes CASSSYYSNQPQHF.

This clonotype was seen only a few times. V is TRBV28 and J is TRBJ2-3; D is undetermined. V was shortened by 4 bases and J by 3 bases, with 5 bases between the two germline ends. In germline, CDR1 is MDHEN, CDR2 SYDVKM. The CDR3 is made up of 12 amino acids. The CDR3: CASSSQTDTQYF. CDR3 nucleotide sequence: TGTGCCAGCAGTTCCCAAACAGATACGCAGTATTTT.

This clonotype was found a few times. The V and J genes are TRBV7-2 and TRBJ2-5; D is unresolved. Germline assignment: CDR1 SGHTA and CDR2 FQGNSA. Trimming pared 5 bases from V and 5 bases from J, leaving 9 bases between. There are 12 residues in the CDR3. The CDR3 DNA reads as TGTGCCAGCAGCATAAATTGGGAGACCCAGTACTTC. This codes for CASSINWETQYF.

The sample holds a few counts of this clonotype. This chain joins TRBV7-9 and TRBJ2-3; 9 bases agree with TRBD2. J was trimmed by 2 bases and V by 3 bases; bases with no gene match: 3. The CDR3 extends over 15 amino acids. Germline lookup yields CDR1 SEHNR and CDR2 FQNEAQ (reference sequence). The CDR3 here is CASSLTSGVTDTQYF. CDR3 nucleotide sequence: TGTGCCAGCAGCTTGACTAGCGGCGTCACAGATACGCAGTATTTT.

A few counts support this clonotype. The rearrangement joins TRBV29-1 to TRBJ2-3; TRBD1 matches at 8 bases. The length of the CDR3 is 15 residues. CDR1 and CDR2 (germline): SQVTM, ANQGSEA. V gave up 0 bases and J gave up 5 bases; unmatched junction bases: 7. The chain's CDR3 is CSVEDRRRGQDTQYF. DNA for the CDR3: TGCAGCGTTGAAGATCGTCGCAGGGGGCAAGATACGCAGTATTTT.

The V call is TRBV6-2 or TRBV6-3, the J call TRBJ2-5; D gene unclear. The germline V gene has CDR1 MNHEY and CDR2 SVGEGT. The CDR3 has 13 amino acids. Between the trimmed V and J ends, which lost 1 base and 1 base, there was a span of 4 bases. The CDR3 is CASSYLRQETQYF. In nucleotides, the CDR3 is TGTGCCAGCAGTTACTTACGCCAAGAGACCCAGTACTTC.

This clonotype was seen a few times. Relative to the germline gene, one junction end is altered; a read error may explain this. The gene calls are TRBV7-7 and TRBJ2-5; unclear D gene. CDR3 length: 13 residues. Germline CDR1 and CDR2: SSHAT and FNYEAQ (reference sequence). CDR3 in DNA: TGTGCTAGCAGCCTTGGGCCCCAAGAGACCCAGTACTTC. It codes for CASSLGPQETQYF.